These 29 T cell receptor beta chains came from one sample sequenced in a study of cytomegalovirus exposure and HLA in healthy donors. Amplification used 60 Vbeta primers and 13 Jbeta primers. The table came from immunoSEQ multiplex PCR; TCRdb's copy has only in-frame clones and leaves some out. Among roughly 100,000 clones listed, roughly 75% were seen once. Sequenced sample: PBMCs. Receptors were obtained from a man aged 35 to 55 in good health and CMV-seronegative.

This clone was observed a handful of times. V and J are TRBV4-1 and TRBJ2-2; D is unresolved. The CDR3 consists of 16 residues. The ends were cut back, 0 bases at V and 0 bases at J, with 8 bases in the middle. The germline gives CDR1 MGHRA, CDR2 YSYEKL. The CDR3 region has the DNA TGCGCCAGCAGCCAAGAAGGCACAGCGAACACCGGGGAGCTGTTTTTT. This encodes CASSQEGTANTGELFF.

The chain joins TRBV19 to TRBJ2-7; D possibly corresponds to TRBD1 (5 bases). The CDR3 runs to 12 residues. In germline, CDR1 is LNHDA, CDR2 SQIVND (reference sequence). The ends were cut back, 9 bases at V and 2 bases at J, with 11 bases in the middle. The CDR3 DNA sequence: TGTGCCAGCGAAGGGGAACCCTACGAGCAGTACTTC. Its translation is CASEGEPYEQYF.

Worth noting for this clone: One end of the junction fails to match germline, which may point to a read error. The chain employs TRBV6-1 and TRBJ1-4, with D unresolved. This CDR3 is 13 amino acids long. Looked up from germline, CDR1 is MNHNS and CDR2 is SASEGT. This CDR3 reads CASSDWRREKLSF. DNA for the CDR3: TGTGCCAGCAGTGATTGGCGGCGGGAAAAACTGTCTTTT.

The CDR3 DNA is TGTGCCAGCAGCGAGGAAGGGGGCGGTGAAGCTTTCTTT. This sequence encodes CASSEEGGGEAFF. This chain joins TRBV6-4 and TRBJ1-1, with TRBD1 matching 7 bases. After removal of 6 bases from V and 7 bases from J, the junction contained 8 bases not matched to a gene. Germline-derived CDR1 and CDR2 are MRHNA and SNTAGT. The CDR3 is 13 amino acids.

V and J are TRBV19 and TRBJ1-1, with TRBD1 identical over 10 bases. The germline V gene has CDR1 LNHDA and CDR2 SQIVND (reference sequence). J gave up 1 base and V 6 bases, and 5 bases lay outside the gene matches. The CDR3 contains 15 residues. CDR3 in DNA: TGTGCCAGTAGAGACAGGGGGCAGGAGAACACTGAAGCTTTCTTT. Protein product: CASRDRGQENTEAFF.

Note on this clone: At one end, the junction sequence differs from germline, possibly due to a read error. The chain combines TRBV5-1 with TRBJ2-7, with 8 bases matching TRBD1. CDR1 is SGHRS and CDR2 is YFSETQ in the germline V gene. The CDR3 runs to 18 residues. In DNA, the CDR3 is TGCGCCAGCAGCCCGCGGACCCCCCGGGACAGGATCCCCTACGCGCAGTACTTC. It translates to CASSPRTPRDRIPYAQYF.

This CDR3 is CASRRGQENTGELFF. CDR3 in DNA: TGTGCCAGCAGGAGGGGACAGGAGAACACCGGGGAGCTGTTTTTT. The chain carries TRBV2 and TRBJ2-2; 8 nucleotides line up with TRBD1. Losses at the gene ends were 6 bases for V and 1 base for J; bases not matched to a gene: 4. The CDR3 covers 15 residues. In germline, CDR1 is SNHLY, CDR2 FYNNEI.

In this sample, this clone turned up a few times. This chain links TRBV4-2 with TRBJ2-7, with 7 bases matching TRBD1. Losses at the gene ends were 1 base for V and 4 bases for J; bases not matched to a gene: 7. The CDR3 consists of 15 residues. The germline V gene has CDR1 LGHNA and CDR2 YNFKEQ. The CDR3 DNA sequence: TGTGCCAGCAGCCAAGCGACAGGGACGGATTACGAGCAGTACTTC. Its protein is CASSQATGTDYEQYF.

V and J are TRBV7-6 and TRBJ2-7, with 9 bases that match TRBD2. Germline V gene sequence: CDR1 SGHVS, CDR2 FNYEAQ. The CDR3 spans 18 residues. V shed 4 bases, J shed 1 base, and the junction held 14 bases outside the gene matches. CDR3 in amino acids: CASSSLGVRTSESYEQYF. CDR3 DNA sequence: TGTGCCAGCAGCTCCCTTGGGGTTAGGACTAGCGAGTCCTACGAGCAGTACTTC. Based on the CDR3 plus reference TRBV7-6 and TRBJ2-7, the full variable domain is GAGVSQSPRYKVTKRGQDVALRCDPISGHVSLYWYRQALGQGPEFLTYFNYEAQQDKSGLPNDRFSAERPEGSISTLTIQRTEQRDSAMYRCASSSLGVRTSESYEQYFGPGTRLTVT.

J is TRBJ1-2 and V is TRBV13; possibly TRBD1 for D (5 bases). V lost 2 bases to trimming and J lost 5 bases, with 6 bases between them. Germline CDR1 is PRHDT and CDR2 is FYEKMQ (reference sequence). CDR3 length: 12 amino acids. CDR3 sequence (DNA): TGTGCCAGCAGCTTATCAGGGTATGGCTACACCTTC. It is translated as CASSLSGYGYTF.

V gene TRBV28 combines with J gene TRBJ1-2; tentative D call: TRBD1 (5 bases). Trimming stripped 9 bases from V and 8 bases from J, with 16 bases between. This CDR3 comprises 12 residues. CDR1 and CDR2 from the germline V gene are MDHEN and SYDVKM. CDR3 amino acids: CASLSSGEGYTF. The CDR3 region has the DNA TGTGCCAGTCTTTCGTCGGGGGAAGGCTACACCTTC.

This chain joins TRBV6-5 and TRBJ2-1; 7 positions agree with TRBD1. Germline CDR1 and CDR2: MNHEY and SVGAGI. The CDR3 is 15 amino acids. V shed 6 bases, J shed 0 bases, and the junction held 5 bases outside the gene matches. CDR3 sequence reads: CASRKDRSSYNEQFF. The CDR3 region has the DNA TGTGCCAGCAGGAAGGACAGGAGCTCCTACAATGAGCAGTTCTTC.

On this clone: Lacking the conserved final phenylalanine or tryptophan, this CDR3 likely reflects a read error. DNA for the CDR3: TGTGCCAGCAGTTATTCCTTAGACTATGGCTACACCCTC. It codes for CASSYSLDYGYTL. The chain uses TRBV6-6 and TRBJ1-2, with D unclear. Trimming took off 3 bases at V and 3 bases at J, with 8 bases between the two ends. The V gene's germline CDR1 is MNHNY and CDR2 SVGAGI (reference sequence). The CDR3 contains 13 residues.

This sequence joins TRBV6-1 and TRBJ2-7, with D perhaps matching TRBD2 (5 bases). The V end was cut by 2 bases, the J end by 3 bases, with 11 bases between. CDR1 and CDR2 from the germline V gene are MNHNS and SASEGT. The CDR3 extends over 14 amino acids. The CDR3 loop reads CASSEFFGVYEQYF. DNA for the CDR3: TGTGCCAGCAGTGAATTCTTCGGGGTCTACGAGCAGTACTTC.

This chain connects TRBV6-1 to TRBJ2-7, with D possibly TRBD1 on 5 matching bases. Trimming took 1 base from V and 0 from J, leaving 13 bases between them. The CDR3 runs 16 residues. Looked up from germline, CDR1 is MNHNS and CDR2 is SASEGT. The DNA for the CDR3 is TGTGCCAGCAGTGAAGACGAGACAGCCCCCTCCTACGAGCAGTACTTC. This encodes CASSEDETAPSYEQYF.

The chain is built from TRBV11-1 and TRBJ2-7; TRBD1 matches at 10 bases. The CDR3 extends over 14 amino acids. With V trimmed by 6 bases and J by 0 bases, 2 bases remained unmatched. The germline CDR1 and CDR2 sequences are SGHAT and FQDESV (reference sequence). CDR3 sequence (DNA): TGTGCCAGCAGGGACAGGGGGAGCTCCTACGAGCAGTACTTC. Residues: CASRDRGSSYEQYF.

The CDR3 region has the DNA TGCGCCAGCAGCCAAAACACAGGGTCCACAGATACGCAGTATTTT. As protein: CASSQNTGSTDTQYF. This chain joins TRBV4-1 and TRBJ2-3; D is perhaps TRBD1 (6 bases). V lost 2 bases, J lost 2 bases, and 11 bases lay in between. Germline V gene data show CDR1 as MGHRA and CDR2 as YSYEKL. This CDR3 region has 15 residues.

This sequence joins TRBV7-2 and TRBJ2-7; perhaps TRBD1 as D (6 bases). This CDR3 spans 14 amino acids. Germline V CDR1 and CDR2: SGHTA, FQGNSA. V dropped 3 bases and J dropped 3 bases, with 12 bases sitting between them. CDR3 protein: CASSLNRDRYEQYF. The CDR3 DNA follows: TGTGCCAGCAGCTTGAACAGGGATCGCTACGAGCAGTACTTC. The whole variable domain, filled in from reference TRBV7-2 and TRBJ2-7, reads GAGVSQSPSNKVTEKGKDVELRCDPISGHTALYWYRQSLGQGLEFLIYFQGNSAPDKSGLPSDRFSAERTGGSVSTLTIQRTQQEDSAVYLCASSLNRDRYEQYFGPGTRLTVT.

This clone was counted a few times. This rearrangement joins TRBV6-1 to TRBJ1-5; D not certain. Trimming shortened V by 4 bases and J by 1 base, and 8 bases separated the two germline ends. CDR1 and CDR2 from the germline V gene are MNHNS and SASEGT. The CDR3 is made up of 14 amino acids. CDR3 sequence reads: CASSAEVSNQPQHF. Written as DNA, the CDR3 is TGTGCCAGCAGTGCAGAGGTGAGCAATCAGCCCCAGCATTTT.

The chain employs TRBV2 and TRBJ2-1, with 11 bases aligning to TRBD2. Germline CDR1 is SNHLY and CDR2 is FYNNEI. The CDR3 loop spans 16 amino acids. Trimming at V came to 1 base and at J to 4 bases, leaving 3 bases not matched to a gene. In DNA, the CDR3 is TGTGCCAGCAGTGAAGGGCCTAGCGGGGGGTACAATGAGCAGTTCTTC. This translates into CASSEGPSGGYNEQFF. Combining the CDR3 with reference TRBV2 and TRBJ2-1 gives the whole variable domain EPEVTQTPSHQVTQMGQEVILRCVPISNHLYFYWYRQILGQKVEFLVSFYNNEISEKSEIFDDQFSVERPDGSNFTLKIRSTKLEDSAMYFCASSEGPSGGYNEQFFGPGTRLTVL.

The chain couples TRBV5-1 to TRBJ1-1, with 10 bases matching TRBD1. The V segment lost 4 bases and the J segment 11 bases; nucleotides outside the gene matches: 8. The CDR3 has 13 residues. Germline V gives CDR1 SGHRS, CDR2 YFSETQ. The CDR3 nucleotides are TGCGCCAGCAGCCCCGGACAGGGGGGAAATGCTTTCTTT. It encodes CASSPGQGGNAFF.

This clone was seen only once. This chain joins TRBV5-1 and TRBJ2-7; maybe TRBD1 (6 bases). The germline V gene has CDR1 SGHRS and CDR2 YFSETQ. The CDR3 extends over 16 amino acids. V lost 0 bases and J 2 bases, leaving 15 bases between the germline ends. The chain's CDR3 is CASSLGQGQGTYEQYF. The CDR3, as DNA: TGCGCCAGCAGCTTGGGCCAGGGGCAGGGAACCTACGAGCAGTACTTC.

The rearrangement links TRBV7-3 to TRBJ2-2; D unresolved. Germline CDR1 reads SGHTA; CDR2 reads FQGTGA. Deletions cut 5 bases from V and 1 base from J, with 8 bases between. There are 14 residues in the CDR3. The CDR3 spells CASSGGGNTGELFF. The CDR3 nucleotides read TGTGCCAGCAGCGGTGGCGGGAACACCGGGGAGCTGTTTTTT.

The V gene is TRBV4-2, the J gene TRBJ2-5; no definite D call. Near its end, the DNA agrees better with TRBJ2-7, so the J call may be wrong. The V gene's germline CDR1 is LGHNA and CDR2 YNFKEQ. The CDR3 covers 15 residues. The CDR3 protein is CASSPRSPSPFEQYF. As DNA, the CDR3 is TGTGCCAGCAGCCCGCGTTCCCCATCTCCCTTCGAGCAGTACTTC.

The sample holds a few counts of this clone. The chain has TRBV6-6 and TRBJ2-2; tentatively, D is TRBD1 (6 bases). V lost 6 bases and J lost 6, with 11 bases in between. Germline CDR1 MNHNY, CDR2 SVGAGI (reference sequence). This CDR3 spans 13 amino acids. The CDR3 loop is CASSPYRAGELFF. In DNA form, the CDR3 reads TGTGCCAGCAGCCCATACAGGGCCGGGGAGCTGTTTTTT.

The genes are TRBV19 and TRBJ1-1, with D unclear. Germline CDR1 LNHDA, CDR2 SQIVND (reference sequence). The CDR3 loop spans 13 amino acids. V was cut by 5 bases and J by 2 bases, with 9 bases left in between. DNA for the CDR3: TGTGCCAGTAGTGACACAGCTAACACTGAAGCTTTCTTT. It specifies CASSDTANTEAFF.

The chain has TRBV18 and TRBJ1-5; TRBD1 matches at 9 bases. The V and J ends lost 3 bases and 4 bases, in that order; junction bases with no gene match: 4. Germline V gene sequence: CDR1 KGHSH, CDR2 LQKENI. The CDR3 has 15 amino acids. In DNA form, the CDR3 reads TGTGCCAGCTCACCCGGGACAGGGAGTAATCAGCCCCAGCATTTT. Residues: CASSPGTGSNQPQHF. Complete variable domain (other parts from reference TRBV18 and TRBJ1-5): NAGVMQNPRHLVRRRGQEARLRCSPMKGHSHVYWYRQLPEEGLKFMVYLQKENIIDESGMPKERFSAEFPKEGPSILRIQQVVRGDSAAYFCASSPGTGSNQPQHFGDGTRLSIL.

In DNA form, the CDR3 reads TGTGCCACCAGCAGAGGTTGGGGACAGAATGAAAAACTGTTTTTT. Its translation is CATSRGWGQNEKLFF. The rearrangement uses TRBV15 and TRBJ1-4; TRBD1 aligns across 7 bases. This CDR3 spans 15 amino acids. V was clipped by 1 base and J by 5 bases; unmatched bases: 4. The germline V gene encodes CDR1 LNHNV and CDR2 YYDKDF (reference sequence).

This rearrangement joins TRBV19 to TRBJ1-2; TRBD1 aligns across 8 bases. Germline values: CDR1 LNHDA, CDR2 SQIVND (reference sequence). CDR3 length: 13 residues. Trimming at V came to 9 bases and at J to 6 bases, leaving 9 bases not matched to a gene. The CDR3 here is CASHETGADGYTF. The CDR3 nucleotides are TGTGCCAGCCATGAGACAGGGGCTGATGGCTACACCTTC.